The 19 T cell receptor beta chains presented below share a single source sample, sequenced in a study of blood T cell repertoires in COVID-19. Measured with immunoSEQ multiplex PCR; TCRdb has only the in-frame clones, and not every one. The table lists a few hundred thousand clones, 80% to 90% of them singletons. The sample comprised PBMCs or T cells enriched from blood (not recorded which). These receptors came from a woman aged 45-65 years who had recovered from COVID-19.

This chain uses TRBV9 with TRBJ2-7; TRBD2 might be the D (5 bases). V was shortened by 1 base and J by 0 bases, with 11 bases between the two germline ends. Germline CDR1 SGDLS, CDR2 YYNGEE. The CDR3 totals 15 residues. CDR3 sequence: CASSVRTGSSYEQYF. In DNA, the CDR3 is TGTGCCAGCAGCGTACGAACGGGAAGCTCCTACGAGCAGTACTTC.

The genes are TRBV2 and TRBJ1-4; TRBD1 matches 10 bases. This CDR3 has 15 amino acids. Germline assignment: CDR1 SNHLY and CDR2 FYNNEI. The V gene end was trimmed by 10 bases and the J gene end by 7 bases; junction bases not matched to a gene: 12. The CDR3 nucleotides are TGTGCCACCACCATGGGACAGGGGTACGGTGAAAAACTGTTTTTT. Amino acid sequence: CATTMGQGYGEKLFF.

Written as DNA, the CDR3 is TGTGCCAGCAGCCGAGAACAGGGGCCCAGGTCACCCCTCCACTTT. The encoded protein is CASSREQGPRSPLHF. The J gene is TRBJ1-6, the V gene TRBV2; TRBD1 matches at 7 bases. The CDR3 totals 15 residues. V dropped 6 bases and J dropped 10; count of bases not matched to a gene: 12. The germline V gene encodes CDR1 SNHLY and CDR2 FYNNEI.

The rearrangement links TRBV5-1 to TRBJ2-7; D is perhaps TRBD1 (6 bases). The CDR3 spans 14 residues. Trimming left V 7 bases short and J 3 bases short, with 17 bases between. From germline, CDR1 is SGHRS and CDR2 YFSETQ. Written as DNA, the CDR3 is TGCGCCAGCTCCGAACAGGGTCAGCTCTACGAGCAGTACTTC. Translation gives CASSEQGQLYEQYF. Combining the CDR3 with reference TRBV5-1 and TRBJ2-7 gives the whole variable domain KAGVTQTPRYLIKTRGQQVTLSCSPISGHRSVSWYQQTPGQGLQFLFEYFSETQRNKGNFPGRFSGRQFSNSRSEMNVSTLELGDSALYLCASSEQGQLYEQYFGPGTRLTVT.

The V and J genes are TRBV10-3 and TRBJ2-3; 13 positions agree with TRBD2. The CDR3 totals 16 residues. V shed 2 bases and J 1 base; nucleotides not matched to a gene: 0. Germline CDR1 reads ENHRY; CDR2 reads SYGVKD. This CDR3 is CAISEGLAGGTDTQYF. The CDR3 bases are TGTGCCATCAGTGAGGGACTAGCGGGAGGCACAGATACGCAGTATTTT.

This chain connects TRBV6-6 to TRBJ1-2; D ambiguous. This CDR3 is 13 amino acids long. V gave up 10 bases and J gave up 3 bases, with 15 bases separating them. Germline loops: CDR1 MNHNY, CDR2 SVGAGI (reference sequence). The CDR3 protein is CAIMEDGYYGYTF. The CDR3 DNA reads TGTGCCATTATGGAGGACGGCTACTATGGCTACACCTTC.

The V gene is TRBV29-1, the J gene TRBJ1-5; 8 positions match TRBD1. After removal of 4 bases from V and 5 bases from J, the junction contained 4 bases not matched to a gene. Germline values: CDR1 SQVTM, CDR2 ANQGSEA. The CDR3 loop spans 13 amino acids. The CDR3 nucleotides are TGCAGCGTTGGGCCAGGGGGCGATCAGCCCCAGCATTTT. Translated, it gives CSVGPGGDQPQHF.

The chain recombines TRBV7-2 with TRBJ2-1, with 7 bases matching TRBD1. Germline CDR1 SGHTA, CDR2 FQGNSA. The CDR3 consists of 13 residues. V shed 5 bases and J 7 bases; nucleotides not matched to a gene: 5. CDR3: CASSIGTVNEQFF. CDR3 bases: TGTGCCAGCAGCATCGGGACAGTGAATGAGCAGTTCTTC.

J is TRBJ2-7 and V is TRBV28; D gene ambiguous. Germline V lookup: CDR1 MDHEN, CDR2 SYDVKM. This CDR3 has 12 residues. V was pared by 3 bases and J by 5 bases, with 8 bases between. The CDR3 is CASSFRSHEQYF. As DNA, the CDR3 is TGTGCCAGCAGTTTTAGATCCCACGAGCAGTACTTC.

This clone was seen a few times. V usage is TRBV20-1 and J usage is TRBJ1-2, with TRBD1 identical over 7 bases. V was clipped by 8 bases and J by 3 bases; unmatched bases: 3. Looked up from germline, CDR1 is DFQATT and CDR2 is SNEGSKA (reference sequence). The CDR3 extends over 11 amino acids. CDR3 DNA: TGCAGTACAGGGGTAGACTATGGCTACACCTTC. This translates into CSTGVDYGYTF.

The chain uses TRBV30 and TRBJ1-2; a possible D gene is TRBD1 (6 bases). The germline V gene has CDR1 GTSNPN and CDR2 SVGIG (reference sequence). V lost 5 bases, J lost 1 base, and 14 bases lay in between. This CDR3 region has 14 residues. The CDR3 bases are TGTGCCTGGTTAGGGGGGGCCTATAACTATGGCTACACCTTC. As protein: CAWLGGAYNYGYTF.

V usage is TRBV5-1 and J usage is TRBJ2-4; a possible D gene is TRBD1 (6 bases). The CDR3 length is 16 residues. Germline lookup yields CDR1 SGHRS and CDR2 YFSETQ. The V and J ends lost 4 bases and 0 bases respectively, with 14 bases between them. CDR3 sequence reads: CASSPGTSLAKNIQYF. The CDR3, as DNA: TGCGCCAGCAGCCCGGGGACAAGTCTAGCCAAAAACATTCAGTACTTC.

V is TRBV13 and J is TRBJ2-4; D may be TRBD2 (7 bases). Deletions cut 5 bases from V and 16 bases from J, with 18 bases between. CDR3 length: 12 amino acids. The V gene's germline CDR1 is PRHDT and CDR2 FYEKMQ (reference sequence). The CDR3 sequence is CASSLGGTIEYF. The CDR3 bases are TGTGCCAGCAGCCTCGGGGGGACAATAGAATACTTC.

V usage is TRBV7-9 and J usage is TRBJ2-1; possible D gene TRBD1, 6 bases. The CDR3 contains 16 residues. CDR1 SEHNR and CDR2 FQNEAQ come from the germline V gene (reference sequence). Trimming removed 5 bases at V and 4 bases at J, with 18 bases between. This CDR3 is CASSGSGTRPYNEQFF. CDR3 sequence (DNA): TGTGCCAGCAGCGGATCCGGGACACGCCCTTACAATGAGCAGTTCTTC.

The chain carries TRBV27 and TRBJ2-7; D possibly corresponds to TRBD1 (6 bases). CDR1 is MNHEY, CDR2 SMNVEV, per germline (reference sequence). Trimming removed 5 bases from V and 0 bases from J, with 20 bases in between. The CDR3 contains 17 residues. For the CDR3, the DNA is TGTGCCAGCAGTCCAACGAGGGGGACAAGACGCTCCTACGAGCAGTACTTC. Translating gives CASSPTRGTRRSYEQYF.

This clone was recorded a few times. J is TRBJ1-2 and V is TRBV3-1 (or the pseudogene TRBV3-2); possible D gene TRBD1, 5 bases. Trimming cost V 4 bases and J 4 bases, with 13 bases left between them. Germline values: CDR1 LGHDT, CDR2 YNNKEL (reference sequence). CDR3 length: 14 amino acids. In DNA form, the CDR3 reads TGTGCCAGCAGCCCCAGGGTCCCAGGCTATGGCTACACCTTC. Residues: CASSPRVPGYGYTF.

This sequence joins TRBV29-1 and TRBJ2-1, with a tentative D call TRBD2 (5 bases). Germline V gene lookup returns CDR1 SQVTM and CDR2 ANQGSEA. This CDR3 comprises 15 residues. V lost 1 base, J lost 3 bases, and 13 bases lay in between. This CDR3 is CSVEGGQRVYNEQFF. DNA for the CDR3: TGCAGCGTTGAAGGAGGGCAGAGAGTCTACAATGAGCAGTTCTTC.

The V call is TRBV21-1, the J call TRBJ2-1; TRBD1, the D gene given by the table, was not confirmed from the DNA. TRBV21-1 is noted as a pseudogene. The CDR3 is made up of 15 amino acids. CDR3 in amino acids: CASSSPRGRNNEQFF. The CDR3 DNA sequence: TGTGCCAGCAGCAGCCCTAGGGGTCGGAACAATGAGCAGTTCTTC.

This sequence joins TRBV19 and TRBJ1-2; tentatively, D is TRBD1 (6 bases). The V and J ends lost 8 bases and 5 bases respectively, with 12 bases between them. The CDR3 covers 12 residues. Per the germline V gene, CDR1 is LNHDA and CDR2 is SQIVND (reference sequence). The DNA for the CDR3 is TGTGCCAGTCTGCGGGGGCGGTATGGCTACACCTTC. Translation gives CASLRGRYGYTF.